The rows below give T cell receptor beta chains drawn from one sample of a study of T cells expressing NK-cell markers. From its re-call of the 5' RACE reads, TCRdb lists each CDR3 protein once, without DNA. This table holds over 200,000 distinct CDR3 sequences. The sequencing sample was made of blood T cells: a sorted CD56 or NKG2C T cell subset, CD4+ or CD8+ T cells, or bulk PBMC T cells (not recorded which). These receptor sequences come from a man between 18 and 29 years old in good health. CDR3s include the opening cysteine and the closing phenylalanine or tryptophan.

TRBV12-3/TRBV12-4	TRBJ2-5	CASRDSGLNQETQYF
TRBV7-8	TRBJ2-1	CASSRVGWRDNEQFF
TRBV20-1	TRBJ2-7	CSASDRGIYEQYF
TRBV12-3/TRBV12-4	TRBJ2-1	CASSLVQGFGQFF
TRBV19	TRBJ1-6	CATGQGDNSPLHF
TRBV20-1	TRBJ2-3	CSARSGSATDTQYF
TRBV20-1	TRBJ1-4	CSSQGSEKLFF
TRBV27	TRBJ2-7	CASSSPTRSGKAYEQYF
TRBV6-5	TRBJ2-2	CASSYSLRRTSNTGELFF
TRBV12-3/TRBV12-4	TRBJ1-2	CASSSVTPGIGNYGYTF
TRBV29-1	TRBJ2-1	CSVGTRLASSYNEQFF
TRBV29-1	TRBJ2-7	CSVGPAGSEQYF
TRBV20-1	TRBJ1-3	CSARESPGQGGNTIYF
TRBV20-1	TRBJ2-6	CSARDAGSSGANVLTF
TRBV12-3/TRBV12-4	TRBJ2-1	CASSRGLLRDNEQFF
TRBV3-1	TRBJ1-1	CASRLDGEAFF